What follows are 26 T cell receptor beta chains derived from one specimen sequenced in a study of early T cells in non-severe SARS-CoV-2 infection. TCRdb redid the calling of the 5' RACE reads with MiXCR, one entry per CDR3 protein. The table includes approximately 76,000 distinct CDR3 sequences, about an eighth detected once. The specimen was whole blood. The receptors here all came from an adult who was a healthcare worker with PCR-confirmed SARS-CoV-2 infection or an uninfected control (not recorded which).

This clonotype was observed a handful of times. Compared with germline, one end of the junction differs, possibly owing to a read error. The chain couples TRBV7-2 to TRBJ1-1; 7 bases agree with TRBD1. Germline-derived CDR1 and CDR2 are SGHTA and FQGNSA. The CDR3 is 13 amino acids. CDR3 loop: CASSQQPGTALPF. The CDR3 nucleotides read TGTGCCAGCAGCCAACAGCCCGGGACAGCGCTCCCCTTT.

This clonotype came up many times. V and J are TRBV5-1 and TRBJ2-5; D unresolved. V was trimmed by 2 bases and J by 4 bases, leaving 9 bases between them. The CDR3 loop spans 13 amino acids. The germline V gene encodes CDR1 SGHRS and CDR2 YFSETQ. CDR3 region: CASSLRSVETQYF. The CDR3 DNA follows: TGCGCCAGCAGCTTAAGGAGCGTAGAGACCCAGTACTTC.

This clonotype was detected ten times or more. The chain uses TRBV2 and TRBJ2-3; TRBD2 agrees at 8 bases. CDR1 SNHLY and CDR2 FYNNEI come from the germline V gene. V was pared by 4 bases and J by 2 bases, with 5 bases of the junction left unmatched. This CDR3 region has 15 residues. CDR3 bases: TGTGCCAGCAGTGTGGGTAGCGGGACCACAGATACGCAGTATTTT. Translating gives CASSVGSGTTDTQYF.

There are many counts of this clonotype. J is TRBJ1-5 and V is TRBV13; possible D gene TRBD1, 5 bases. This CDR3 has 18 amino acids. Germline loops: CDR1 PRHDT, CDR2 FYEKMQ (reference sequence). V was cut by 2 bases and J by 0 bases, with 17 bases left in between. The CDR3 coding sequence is TGTGCCAGCAGCTTACTAAGGGGTTCGGGTTATAGCAATCAGCCCCAGCATTTT. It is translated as CASSLLRGSGYSNQPQHF.

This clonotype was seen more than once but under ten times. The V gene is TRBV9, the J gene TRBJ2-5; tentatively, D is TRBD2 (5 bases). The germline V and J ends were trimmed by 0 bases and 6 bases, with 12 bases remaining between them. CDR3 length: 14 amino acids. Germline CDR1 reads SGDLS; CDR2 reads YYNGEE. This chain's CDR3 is CASSVGPGKKTQYF. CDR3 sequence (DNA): TGTGCCAGCAGCGTAGGTCCCGGGAAAAAGACCCAGTACTTC.

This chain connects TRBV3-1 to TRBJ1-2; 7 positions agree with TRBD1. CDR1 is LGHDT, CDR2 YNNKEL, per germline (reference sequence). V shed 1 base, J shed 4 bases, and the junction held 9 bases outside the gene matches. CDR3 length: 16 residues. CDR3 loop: CASSQGTGVKGYGYTF. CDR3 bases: TGTGCCAGCAGCCAAGGGACAGGCGTCAAGGGCTATGGCTACACCTTC.

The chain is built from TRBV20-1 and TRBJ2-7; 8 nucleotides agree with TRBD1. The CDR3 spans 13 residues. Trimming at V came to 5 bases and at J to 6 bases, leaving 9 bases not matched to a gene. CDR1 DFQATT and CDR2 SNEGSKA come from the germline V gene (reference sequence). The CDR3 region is CSACAMTGAEQYF. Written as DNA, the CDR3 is TGCAGTGCTTGCGCCATGACAGGGGCCGAGCAGTACTTC.

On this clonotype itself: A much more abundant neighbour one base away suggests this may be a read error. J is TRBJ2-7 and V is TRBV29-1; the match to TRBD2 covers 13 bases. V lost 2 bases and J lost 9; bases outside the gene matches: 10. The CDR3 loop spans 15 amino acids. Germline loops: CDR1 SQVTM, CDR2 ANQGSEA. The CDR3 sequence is CSVERLAGGANVQYF. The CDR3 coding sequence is TGCAGCGTTGAAAGACTAGCGGGAGGTGCCAACGTGCAGTACTTC.

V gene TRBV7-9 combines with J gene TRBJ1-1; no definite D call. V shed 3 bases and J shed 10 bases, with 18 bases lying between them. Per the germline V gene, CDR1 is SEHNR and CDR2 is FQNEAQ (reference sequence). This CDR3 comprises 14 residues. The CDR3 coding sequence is TGTGCCAGCAGCTTCCCCCCCCATTCACTGGGAGCTTTCTTT. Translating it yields CASSFPPHSLGAFF. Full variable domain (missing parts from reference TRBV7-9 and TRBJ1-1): DTGVSQNPRHKITKRGQNVTFRCDPISEHNRLYWYRQTLGQGPEFLTYFQNEAQLEKSRLLSDRFSAERPKGSFSTLEIQRTEQGDSAMYLCASSFPPHSLGAFFGQGTRLTVV.

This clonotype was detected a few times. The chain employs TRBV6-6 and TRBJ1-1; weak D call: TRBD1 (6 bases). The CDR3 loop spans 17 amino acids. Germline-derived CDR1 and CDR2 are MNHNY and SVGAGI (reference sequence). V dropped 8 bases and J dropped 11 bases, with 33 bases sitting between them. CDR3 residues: CASARMHTGLRDTRAFF. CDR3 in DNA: TGTGCCAGCGCACGCATGCACACCGGGCTCCGGGACACTCGGGCTTTCTTT.

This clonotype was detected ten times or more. The CDR3, as DNA: TGTGCCACCAGCGGGGGAGCGACAGGGGGTAGGGAGCAGTACTTC. It translates to CATSGGATGGREQYF. The chain joins TRBV15 to TRBJ2-7; 9 bases agree with TRBD1. The V gene end was trimmed by 5 bases and the J gene end by 7 bases; junction bases not matched to a gene: 12. CDR1 LNHNV and CDR2 YYDKDF come from the germline V gene (reference sequence). The CDR3 loop spans 15 amino acids.

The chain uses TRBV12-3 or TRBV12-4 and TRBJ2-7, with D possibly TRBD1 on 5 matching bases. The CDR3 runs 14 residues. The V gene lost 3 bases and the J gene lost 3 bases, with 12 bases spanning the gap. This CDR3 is CASSFGQGLYEQYF. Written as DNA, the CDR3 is TGTGCCAGCAGTTTCGGGCAGGGCCTCTACGAGCAGTACTTC.

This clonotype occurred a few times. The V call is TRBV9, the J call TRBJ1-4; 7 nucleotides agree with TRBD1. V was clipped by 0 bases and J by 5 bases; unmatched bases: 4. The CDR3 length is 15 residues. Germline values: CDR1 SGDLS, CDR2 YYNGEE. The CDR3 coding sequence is TGTGCCAGCAGCGTAGGTACAGGGGCGAATGAAAAACTGTTTTTT. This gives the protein CASSVGTGANEKLFF.

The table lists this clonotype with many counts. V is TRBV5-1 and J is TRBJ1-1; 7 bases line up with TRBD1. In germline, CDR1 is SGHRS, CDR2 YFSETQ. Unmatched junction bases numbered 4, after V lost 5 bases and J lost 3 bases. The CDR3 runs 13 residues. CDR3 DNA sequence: TGCGCCAGCAGGCCTACAGGGGACACTGAAGCTTTCTTT. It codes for CASRPTGDTEAFF.

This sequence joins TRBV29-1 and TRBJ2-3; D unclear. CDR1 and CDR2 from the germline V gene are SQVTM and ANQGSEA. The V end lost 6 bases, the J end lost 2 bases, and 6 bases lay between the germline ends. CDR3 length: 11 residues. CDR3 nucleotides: TGCAGCGTCCAATACACAGATACGCAGTATTTT. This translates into CSVQYTDTQYF.

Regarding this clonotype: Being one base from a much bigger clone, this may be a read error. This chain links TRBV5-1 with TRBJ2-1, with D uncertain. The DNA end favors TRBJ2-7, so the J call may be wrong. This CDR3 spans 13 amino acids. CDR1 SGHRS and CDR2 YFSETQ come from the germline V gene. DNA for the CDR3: TGCGCCAGCAGCTTGGCACCTAACAATGAGCAGTACTTC. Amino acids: CASSLAPNNEQYF.

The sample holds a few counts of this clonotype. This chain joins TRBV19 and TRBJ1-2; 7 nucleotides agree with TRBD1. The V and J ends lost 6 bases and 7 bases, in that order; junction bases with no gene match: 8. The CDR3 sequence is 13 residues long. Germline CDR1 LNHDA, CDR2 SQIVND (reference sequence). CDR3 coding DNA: TGTGCCAGTAGGCTACAGGGGTCTGGTGGCTACACCTTC. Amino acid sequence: CASRLQGSGGYTF.

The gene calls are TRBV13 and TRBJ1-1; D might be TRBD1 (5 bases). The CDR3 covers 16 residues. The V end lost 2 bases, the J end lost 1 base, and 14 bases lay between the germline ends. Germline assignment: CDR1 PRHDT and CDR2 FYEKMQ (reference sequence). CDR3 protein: CASSLSTEIQNTEAFF. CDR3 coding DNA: TGTGCCAGCAGCTTATCGACAGAAATCCAGAACACTGAAGCTTTCTTT.

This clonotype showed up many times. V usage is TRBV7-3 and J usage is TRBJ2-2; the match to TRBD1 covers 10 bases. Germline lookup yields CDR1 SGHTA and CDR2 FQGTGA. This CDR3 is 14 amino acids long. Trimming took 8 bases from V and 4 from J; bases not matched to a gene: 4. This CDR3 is CASGTGVPTGELFF. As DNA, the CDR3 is TGTGCCAGCGGGACAGGGGTCCCCACCGGGGAGCTGTTTTTT.

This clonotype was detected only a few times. The CDR3 loop reads CASRLGGTGELFF. The DNA for the CDR3 is TGTGCCAGCCGACTAGGGGGCACCGGGGAGCTGTTTTTT. This chain joins TRBV27 and TRBJ2-2; D possibly uses TRBD1 or TRBD2 (6 bases each). Trimming took off 8 bases at V and 4 bases at J, with 11 bases between the two ends. CDR1 is MNHEY, CDR2 SMNVEV, per germline (reference sequence). The CDR3 has 13 residues.

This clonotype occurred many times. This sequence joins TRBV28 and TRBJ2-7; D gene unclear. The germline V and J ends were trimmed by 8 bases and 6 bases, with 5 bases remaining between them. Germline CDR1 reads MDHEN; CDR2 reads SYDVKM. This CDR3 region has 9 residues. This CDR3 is CASGSEQYF. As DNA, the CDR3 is TGTGCCAGCGGATCCGAGCAGTACTTC.

The CDR3 here is CASSIPGQGGNTIYF. CDR3 sequence (DNA): TGTGCCAGCAGCATCCCGGGACAGGGTGGAAACACCATATATTTT. The V call is TRBV9, the J call TRBJ1-3, with 9 bases that match TRBD1. Looked up from germline, CDR1 is SGDLS and CDR2 is YYNGEE. Trimming at V came to 4 bases and at J to 3 bases, leaving 5 bases not matched to a gene. The CDR3 spans 15 residues.

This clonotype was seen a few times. CDR3 in DNA: TGTGCCAGCAGCCGGGGGGGACACTTAAGCTCCTACAATGAGCAGTTCTTC. It translates to CASSRGGHLSSYNEQFF. The chain has TRBV7-3 and TRBJ2-1, with 8 nucleotides matching TRBD2. With 5 bases clipped from V and 0 bases from J, the junction kept 9 bases outside the gene matches. CDR3 length equals 17 residues. The V gene's germline CDR1 is SGHTA and CDR2 FQGTGA.

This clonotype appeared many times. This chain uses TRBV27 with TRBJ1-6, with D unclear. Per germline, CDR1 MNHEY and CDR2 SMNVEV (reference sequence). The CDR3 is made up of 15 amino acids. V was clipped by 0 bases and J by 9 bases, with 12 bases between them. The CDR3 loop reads CASSLSWELASPLHF. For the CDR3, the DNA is TGTGCCAGCAGTTTATCCTGGGAGTTGGCTTCACCCCTCCACTTT.

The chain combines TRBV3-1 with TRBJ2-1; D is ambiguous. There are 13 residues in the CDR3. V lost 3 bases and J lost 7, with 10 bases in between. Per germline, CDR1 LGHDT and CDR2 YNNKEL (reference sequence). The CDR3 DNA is TGTGCCAGCAGCCAGGGCCTAGTAAATGAGCAGTTCTTC. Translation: CASSQGLVNEQFF.

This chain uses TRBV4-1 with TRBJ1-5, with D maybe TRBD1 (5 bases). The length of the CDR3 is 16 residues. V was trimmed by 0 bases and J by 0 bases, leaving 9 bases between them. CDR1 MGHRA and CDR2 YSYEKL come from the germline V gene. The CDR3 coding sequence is TGCGCCAGCAGCCAAGATTGGGGCAATAGCAATCAGCCCCAGCATTTT. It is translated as CASSQDWGNSNQPQHF.